This T cell receptor (beta chain) was identified during a study of T cell responses to AZD1222 COVID-19 vaccine. As concerns this clone: What it recognizes is unknown.

Germline loops: CDR1 SNHLY, CDR2 FYNNEI. The V end lost 6 bases, the J end lost 0 bases, and 6 bases lay between the germline ends. The CDR3 loop spans 13 amino acids. Study results and caveats: It was only a handful of AZD1222 recipients who were seropositive at baseline. CD4 TCRs linked to vaccination spanned spike, dominating at 160-218 and 743-854. Donors skewed white British and female; clonal diversity was possibly underestimated. Once two AZD1222 doses were given, Spike-specific TCR breadth and depth went up.

Profiling relied on immunoSEQ multiplex PCR, and the TCRdb table lists in-frame clones only, not all of them. The profile covers 150,000 to 200,000 clones, with around 93% appearing a single time and 7.5% to 10% taken by the ten largest. The origin of this receptor is an adult in good health. The chain is built from TRBV2 and TRBJ1-5; D is uncertain. Specimen: peripheral blood, collected on day 0 of AZD1222 vaccination. The CDR3 nucleotides are TGTGCCAGCAGAGCAGTTAGCAATCAGCCCCAGCATTTT. It encodes CASRAVSNQPQHF.